This T cell receptor (beta chain) was profiled in a study of T cells in Graves' hyperthyroidism and ophthalmopathy. Turning to the study itself: The initial diagnosis was the point when peripheral blood was collected, ahead of any treatment.

The CDR3 has 13 residues. With 5 bases clipped from V and 6 bases from J, the junction kept 4 bases outside the gene matches. CDR1 and CDR2 from the germline V gene are LNHDA and SQIVND (reference sequence). Amplification of TCR beta CDR3 regions used RNA as the template. The primer set for the first-round RT-PCR of the TCR CDR3 was HTBI. MiXCR, applied by TCRdb to the multiplex PCR reads, yields one record per CDR3 protein. The table lists some 370,000 distinct CDR3 sequences, about a sixth of them singletons, with 30% to 35% in the top ten. This receptor was obtained from a woman younger than 45 with Graves' hyperthyroidism that later progressed to Graves' ophthalmopathy. The sample was blood. This chain links TRBV19 with TRBJ1-5, with 7 positions matching TRBD1. CDR3 protein: CASSVTGTQPQHF. CDR3 coding DNA: TGTGCCAGTAGTGTGACAGGGACTCAGCCCCAGCATTTT.